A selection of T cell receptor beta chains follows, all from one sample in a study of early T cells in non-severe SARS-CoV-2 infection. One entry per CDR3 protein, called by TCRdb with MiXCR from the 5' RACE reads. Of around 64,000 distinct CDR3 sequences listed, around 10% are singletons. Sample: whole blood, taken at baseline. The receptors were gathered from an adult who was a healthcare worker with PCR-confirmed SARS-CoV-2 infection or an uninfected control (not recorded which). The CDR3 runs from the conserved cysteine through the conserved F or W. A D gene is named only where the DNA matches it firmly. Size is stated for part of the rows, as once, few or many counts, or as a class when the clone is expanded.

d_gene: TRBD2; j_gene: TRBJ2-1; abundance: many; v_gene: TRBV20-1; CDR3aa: CSASGTSGSYEQFF; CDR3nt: TGCAGTGCTTCCGGGACTAGCGGGAGCTATGAGCAGTTCTTC
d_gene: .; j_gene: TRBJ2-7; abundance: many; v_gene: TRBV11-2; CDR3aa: CASSLESQGMYEQYF; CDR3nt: TGTGCCAGCAGCTTAGAAAGTCAGGGGATGTACGAGCAGTACTTC
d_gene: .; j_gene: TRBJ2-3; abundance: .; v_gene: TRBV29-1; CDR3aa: CSVESGTDTQYF; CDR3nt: TGCAGCGTTGAATCGGGCACAGATACGCAGTATTTT
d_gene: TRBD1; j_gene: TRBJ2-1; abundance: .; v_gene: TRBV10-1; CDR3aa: CASSESVGQGFRQFF; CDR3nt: TGCGCCAGCAGTGAGTCGGTGGGACAGGGTTTTCGGCAGTTCTTC
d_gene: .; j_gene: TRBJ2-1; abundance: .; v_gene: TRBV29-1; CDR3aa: CSVEDIHEQFF; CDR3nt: TGCAGCGTTGAAGACATCCATGAGCAGTTCTTC
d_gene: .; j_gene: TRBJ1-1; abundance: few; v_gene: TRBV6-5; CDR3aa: CASREQIMNTEAFF; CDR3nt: TGTGCCAGCAGAGAACAGATCATGAACACTGAAGCTTTCTTT
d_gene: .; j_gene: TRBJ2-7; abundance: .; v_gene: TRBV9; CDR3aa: CASTGTNSYEQYF; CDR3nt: TGTGCCAGCACCGGGACAAACTCCTACGAGCAGTACTTC
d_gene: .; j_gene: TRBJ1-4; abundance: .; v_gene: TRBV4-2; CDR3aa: CASSQGGTAQRQKLFF; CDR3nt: TGTGCCAGCAGCCAGGGCGGGACCGCGCAGCGTCAAAAACTGTTTTTT
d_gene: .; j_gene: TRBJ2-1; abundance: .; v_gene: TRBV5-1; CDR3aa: CASSLSTSRTYNEQFF; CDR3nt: TGCGCCAGCAGCTTGAGTACTAGCAGGACCTACAATGAGCAGTTCTTC
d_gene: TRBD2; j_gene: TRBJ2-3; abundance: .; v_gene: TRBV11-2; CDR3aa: CASSGIGTTYTDTQYF; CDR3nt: TGTGCCAGCAGCGGAATAGGGACTACTTACACAGATACGCAGTATTTT
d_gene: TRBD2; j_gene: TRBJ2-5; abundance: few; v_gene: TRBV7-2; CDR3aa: CASSPSGGYQETQYF; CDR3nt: TGTGCCAGCAGCCCTAGCGGGGGCTACCAAGAGACCCAGTACTTC
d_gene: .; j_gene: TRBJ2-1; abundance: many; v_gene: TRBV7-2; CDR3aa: CASSLSDYNEQFF; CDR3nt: TGTGCCAGCAGCTTAAGTGACTACAATGAGCAGTTCTTC
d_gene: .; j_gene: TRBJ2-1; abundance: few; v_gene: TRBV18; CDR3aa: CASSPLAPSSYNEQFF; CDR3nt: TGTGCCAGCTCACCACTTGCACCGAGCTCCTACAATGAGCAGTTCTTC
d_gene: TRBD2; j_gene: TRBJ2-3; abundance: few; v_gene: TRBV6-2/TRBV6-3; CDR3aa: CASSYSGGGADTQYF; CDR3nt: TGTGCCAGCAGTTACAGCGGGGGAGGAGCAGATACGCAGTATTTT
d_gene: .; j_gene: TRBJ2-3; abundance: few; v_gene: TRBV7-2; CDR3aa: CASEWRGPDTQYF; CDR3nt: TGTGCCAGCGAGTGGCGGGGGCCAGATACGCAGTATTTT
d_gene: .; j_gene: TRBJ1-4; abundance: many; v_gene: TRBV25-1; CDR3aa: CASTGRENEKLFF; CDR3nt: TGTGCCAGCACGGGCAGGGAGAATGAAAAACTGTTTTTT
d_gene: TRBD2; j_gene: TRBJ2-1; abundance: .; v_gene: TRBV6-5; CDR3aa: CASSYAGLVAHNEQFF; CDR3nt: TGTGCCAGCAGTTATGCGGGACTAGTTGCCCACAATGAGCAGTTCTTC
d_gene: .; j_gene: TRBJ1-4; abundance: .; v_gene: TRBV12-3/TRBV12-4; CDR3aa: CASSFQGKTNEKLFF; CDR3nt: TGTGCCAGCAGTTTTCAGGGCAAAACTAATGAAAAACTGTTTTTT
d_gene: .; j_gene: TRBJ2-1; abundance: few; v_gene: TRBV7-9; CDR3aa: CASSLQGFYNEQFF; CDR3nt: TGTGCCAGCAGCTTACAGGGATTCTACAATGAGCAGTTCTTC
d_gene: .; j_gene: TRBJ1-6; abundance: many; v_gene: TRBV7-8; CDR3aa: CASSLVTVKETLHF; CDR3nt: TGTGCCAGCAGCTTAGTTACCGTGAAGGAGACCCTCCACTTT
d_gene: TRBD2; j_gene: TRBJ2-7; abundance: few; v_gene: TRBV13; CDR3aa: CASSPGTGGGYEQYF; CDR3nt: TGTGCCAGCAGCCCAGGCACGGGAGGGGGCTACGAGCAGTACTTC
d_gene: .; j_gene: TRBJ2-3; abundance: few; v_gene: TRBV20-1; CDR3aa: CSAQNTGTDTQYF; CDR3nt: TGCAGTGCTCAGAACACCGGTACAGATACGCAGTATTTT
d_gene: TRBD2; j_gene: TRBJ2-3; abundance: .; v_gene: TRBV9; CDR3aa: CASSVSGYTDTQYF; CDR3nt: TGTGCCAGCAGCGTTAGCGGGTACACAGATACGCAGTATTTT
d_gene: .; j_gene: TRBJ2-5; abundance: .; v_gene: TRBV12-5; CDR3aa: CASGLVETQYF; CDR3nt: TGTGCTAGTGGTTTGGTAGAGACCCAGTACTTC
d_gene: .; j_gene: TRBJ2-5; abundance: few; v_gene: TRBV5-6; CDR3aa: CASSLSQGLGETQYF; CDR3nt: TGTGCCAGCAGCTTGAGCCAGGGGCTTGGCGAGACCCAGTACTTC
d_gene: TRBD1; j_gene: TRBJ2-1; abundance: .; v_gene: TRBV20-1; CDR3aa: CSAAGGTGRHEQFF; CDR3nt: TGCAGTGCTGCTGGCGGGACAGGGAGGCATGAGCAGTTCTTC
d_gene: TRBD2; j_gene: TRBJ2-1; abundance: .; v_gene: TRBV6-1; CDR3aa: CASSDWTSGGSEQFF; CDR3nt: TGTGCCAGCAGTGACTGGACTAGCGGGGGTTCTGAGCAGTTCTTC
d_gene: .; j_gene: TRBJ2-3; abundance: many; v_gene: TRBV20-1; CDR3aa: CSAQFGSEDTQYF; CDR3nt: TGCAGTGCCCAATTTGGGTCGGAGGATACGCAGTATTTT
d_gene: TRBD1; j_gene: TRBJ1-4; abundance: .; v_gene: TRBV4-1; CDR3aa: CASSPQRTGGEKLFF; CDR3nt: TGCGCCAGCAGCCCCCAAAGGACAGGGGGAGAAAAACTGTTTTTT
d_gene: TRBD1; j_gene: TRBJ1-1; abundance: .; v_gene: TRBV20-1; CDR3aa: CSAGTGVVTEAFF; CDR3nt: TGCAGTGCTGGCACAGGGGTGGTCACTGAAGCTTTCTTT
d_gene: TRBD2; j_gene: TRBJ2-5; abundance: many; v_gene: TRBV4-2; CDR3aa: CASSRGLAGGQETQYF; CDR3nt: TGTGCCAGCAGCCGCGGACTAGCGGGGGGGCAAGAGACCCAGTACTTC
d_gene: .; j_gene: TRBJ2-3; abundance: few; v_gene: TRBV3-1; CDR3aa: CASSALRQLRTDTQYF; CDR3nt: TGTGCCAGCAGCGCGCTACGACAGCTGCGGACAGATACGCAGTATTTT
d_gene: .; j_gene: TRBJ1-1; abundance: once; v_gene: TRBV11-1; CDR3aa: CASSPDRTSAFF; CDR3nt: TGTGCCAGCAGCCCCGACAGGACTAGTGCTTTCTTT
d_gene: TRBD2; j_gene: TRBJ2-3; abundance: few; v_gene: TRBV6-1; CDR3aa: CASSEALGGGETDTQYF; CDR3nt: TGTGCCAGCAGTGAAGCGCTGGGCGGGGGAGAAACAGATACGCAGTATTTT
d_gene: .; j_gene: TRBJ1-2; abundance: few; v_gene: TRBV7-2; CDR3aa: CASSLLGDGYGYTF; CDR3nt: TGTGCCAGCAGCCTCCTAGGGGATGGCTATGGCTACACCTTC
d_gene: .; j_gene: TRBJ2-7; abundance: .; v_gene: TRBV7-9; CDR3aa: CASSEKGRTYEQYF; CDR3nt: TGTGCCAGCAGCGAAAAGGGCAGAACCTACGAGCAGTACTTC
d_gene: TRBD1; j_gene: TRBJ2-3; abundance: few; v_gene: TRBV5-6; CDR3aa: CASSSELTGNTDTQYF; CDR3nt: TGTGCCAGCAGCTCCGAATTGACAGGGAACACAGATACGCAGTATTTT
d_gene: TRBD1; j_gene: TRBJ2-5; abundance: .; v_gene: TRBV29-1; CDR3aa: CSVGTGAWETQYF; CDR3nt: TGCAGCGTTGGGACAGGGGCTTGGGAGACCCAGTACTTC
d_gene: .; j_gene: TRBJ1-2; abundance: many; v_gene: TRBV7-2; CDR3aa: CASSFYSTNYGYTF; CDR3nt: TGTGCCAGCAGCTTCTATAGCACTAACTATGGCTACACCTTC
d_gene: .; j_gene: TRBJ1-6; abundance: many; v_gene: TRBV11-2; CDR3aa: CASSSAAGGSPLHF; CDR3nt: TGTGCCAGCAGCTCGGCCGCGGGCGGTTCACCCCTCCACTTT
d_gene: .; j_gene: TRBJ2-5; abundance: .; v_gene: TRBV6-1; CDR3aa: CASRDWGLGQETQYF; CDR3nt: TGTGCCAGCCGGGACTGGGGGCTTGGTCAAGAGACCCAGTACTTC
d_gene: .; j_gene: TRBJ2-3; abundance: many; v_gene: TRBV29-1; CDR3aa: CSVDQGSDTQYF; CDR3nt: TGCAGCGTTGATCAGGGTTCAGATACGCAGTATTTT
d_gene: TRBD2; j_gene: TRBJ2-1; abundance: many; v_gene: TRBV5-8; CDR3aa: CASSLGLANFNEQFF; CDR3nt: TGTGCCAGCAGCTTAGGACTAGCAAATTTTAATGAGCAGTTCTTC